The source of this TCR beta chain is a study of Ad26.COV2.S vaccination and SARS-CoV-2 variants (dated by TCRdb to the early 2020s). Turning to the overall study: Vaccine-arm donors were drawn from COV1001, a multicentre, randomized, double-blind, placebo-controlled phase I-IIa trial of Ad26.COV2.S in healthy adults. TCRbeta repertoire sequencing served as the tool for gauging how specific and how broad the SARS-CoV-2-reactive T cell receptors were following Ad26.COV2.S vaccination. Dosing of Ad26.COV2.S was intramuscular, at either 5x10^10 or 1x10^11 viral particles, delivered as one shot or as two shots spaced 56 days apart. Participants in the trial were split at random into five groups of five each, receiving low-dose or high-dose Ad26.COV2.S once or twice, or else placebo on both occasions. Blinding of investigators to trial group allocation was maintained during experiments and outcome assessment. A total of roughly 32 samples were included in the TCR-sequenced set, comprising roughly 19 Ad26.COV2.S vaccine recipients, 5 placebo recipients and 8 SARS-CoV-2 convalescent individuals.

The meaning of the sample's treatment or condition label: roughly 20 received Ad26.COV2.S at low or high dose, single or two shots; about 5 received placebo; per-sample allocation not given. Repertoires of vaccine and placebo recipients were sequenced from samples taken on day 63 after the first injection. Between 29 July and 7 August 2020, Cohort 1b enrolled about 27 adults aged 18-55 years at one site in Boston, USA. Ad26.COV2.S was a replication-incompetent adenovirus type 26 vector expressing a prefusion-stabilized SARS-CoV-2 spike protein from the original Wuhan strain. Results and caveats for the whole study, not just this receptor: Comparable non-spike TCR breadth was observed between vaccine and placebo recipients, consistent with only spike being contained in the vaccine. Spike-specific TCR breadth was higher in Ad26.COV2.S recipients than in placebo recipients (P = 0.0014). The study was not powered for comparison of responses between vaccine doses or regimens. The authors noted that total T cell responses may have been underestimated by the TCR breadth and depth analyses. Substantial breadth of spike-specific CD8+ and CD4+ T cell responses was reported after vaccination.

The immunoSEQ Assay was used to sequence TCRbeta CDR3 regions. After extraction, genomic DNA underwent amplification by bias-controlled multiplex PCR, followed by high-throughput sequencing. Per the source publication's procedure: To quantify the absolute abundance of each unique TCRbeta CDR3 region, sequences were collapsed and filtered. T cell fraction was estimated by normalizing TCRbeta template counts to usable DNA, with usable DNA measured through amplification of reference genes found in all nucleated cells. Repertoire TCRs were annotated as SARS-CoV-2-specific when V gene, CDR3 amino acid sequence and J gene were exactly matched to a known reactive TCR set. The reference SARS-CoV-2 TCR set came from MIRA and was filtered for enrichment in COVID-19-positive ImmuneCODE repertoires, removing public or cross-reactive TCRs. Using the MIRA antigens, annotated TCRs were further analysed by specific ORF or by position within an ORF. Breadth was defined as the number of annotated unique rearrangements divided by the total number of unique productive rearrangements, and depth was defined as the summed frequency of the annotated unique rearrangements. TCR breadth was compared between groups using two-sided Wilcoxon rank-sum tests. The table was pulled from immuneACCESS by TCRdb, which kept in-frame rearrangements only. Such tables lose some clones; where checked, under half of the loss comes from unresolved V genes, and the rest has no known cause. For V, J and clone size, that table is used; D and trimming come from the DNA. The sample contains about 470,000 clones, roughly 91% of them found a single time. Jointly, the top ten make up roughly 4% of the sample.

As concerns this clone: The target of this receptor is not known. Base qualities were left out, and no much larger clone turns up one base away.

V and J are truncated by 3 bases and 5 bases respectively, leaving an intervening sequence of 13 bases. For CDR1 and CDR2, the germline V gene lists MGHRA and YSYEKL. Reading from cysteine to phenylalanine, the CDR3 counts 14 amino acids. Only the CDR3 portion is preserved as DNA: 42 bases, with reading frame beginning at the first base. The V and J genes are TRBV4-1 and TRBJ1-2; TRBD1 might be the D gene, on 5 matching bases. This TCR was sampled from a person between 18 and 65 years old who received the Ad26.COV2.S COVID-19 vaccine or a placebo. The source was peripheral blood, collected in a trial of Ad26.COV2.S vaccine versus placebo. The CDR3 corresponds to CASSQHVRAYGYTF. The DNA sequence is given as TGCGCCAGCAGCCAGCACGTCAGGGCTTATGGCTACACCTTC.